The present entry profiles one TCR beta chain with its context. Its antigen is unknown. The data belong to a study of shared clonotypes between healthy human individuals. Across the whole study: Plates per donor: three CD4 naive, three CD4 memory, two CD8 naive, one CD8 memory. Whole-study results and caveats: Larger richness was generally estimated for naive than memory subsets. Non-shared clonotypes showed lower generation probabilities than clonotypes common to all four donors.

Trimming shortened V by 5 bases and J by 2 bases, and 14 bases separated the two germline ends. Germline V gene sequence: CDR1 SGHRS, CDR2 YFSETQ. The CDR3 runs 14 residues. Sequenced by immunoSEQ multiplex PCR; TCRdb stores in-frame clones only, minus some. The data contain roughly 700,000 clones, around 72% of them seen just once; the ten biggest clones take up about 1.8%. The study separated CD4+ cells into CD45RA+ naive and CD45RA-negative memory subsets. The sequence was obtained from a woman in her twenties or thirties in good health. Source material: memory CD4+ T cells sorted from blood. The subset was: CD45RA-negative fraction. This chain connects TRBV5-1 to TRBJ2-7; TRBD2 might be the D (6 bases). The CDR3 region is CASSTGGVTYEQYF. The CDR3 nucleotides read TGCGCCAGCAGTACCGGAGGGGTGACCTACGAGCAGTACTTC.